This T cell receptor (beta chain) was found in a study of identical twins. As concerns this clonotype: The target antigen is unknown.

A single record per CDR3 protein comes from TCRdb applying MiXCR to the 5' RACE reads. The sample includes some 760,000 distinct CDR3 sequences, approximately 18% of them seen just once. The CDR3 is 15 residues long. Germline values: CDR1 MNHEY, CDR2 SVGEGT. With 2 bases clipped from V and 0 bases from J, the junction kept 1 base outside the gene matches. Study-wide points: With abundant cord blood beta clonotypes, insertions were fewer; memory repertoires showed no such pattern. In monozygotic twins, models underestimated the sharing of out-of-frame TCR alpha.

The sample also formed part of further work on T cells expressing NK-cell markers. This second report adds: Seven donors tested HCMV-seropositive and one tested seronegative among the eight sequenced.

The sequencing sample was made of PBMCs. The TCR was taken from a woman between 18 and 30 years old in good health. This chain connects TRBV6-2 or TRBV6-3 to TRBJ2-4; TRBD2 matches at 7 bases. As DNA, the CDR3 is TGTGCCAGCAGTTACGGGGGGGTAGCCAAAAACATTCAGTACTTC. This codes for CASSYGGVAKNIQYF.